This T cell receptor (beta chain) was recovered during a study of control samples from healthy donors and cancer patients. CDR3 length: 15 residues. The V end lost 5 bases, the J end lost 6 bases, and 19 bases lay between the germline ends. Germline values: CDR1 PRHDT, CDR2 FYEKMQ (reference sequence). Method: immunoSEQ multiplex PCR; TCRdb's copy keeps in-frame clones and lacks some. The table lists some 100,000 clones, 80% to 95% of them singletons. This chain connects TRBV13 to TRBJ1-1; possibly TRBD1 for D (5 bases). The source of this sequence is a human donor in good health. The donor label of this sample is uncertain. The specimen sequenced was blood. CDR3 region: CASSARDGGNPEAFF. CDR3 DNA sequence: TGTGCCAGCAGCGCCCGGGACGGGGGGAATCCTGAAGCTTTCTTT.